This T cell receptor beta chain was sequenced for a study of T-cell reconstitution after alpha-beta-depleted transplantation in children. Unique molecular identifiers tagged the TCRbeta library. MiXCR, applied by TCRdb to the PCR reads, yields one record per CDR3 protein. The sample comprises about half a million distinct CDR3 sequences, 12% of which are singletons, and around 5.8% rests with the top ten. After removal of 1 base from V and 2 bases from J, the junction contained 4 bases not matched to a gene. The CDR3 has 15 residues. Germline V lookup: CDR1 SGHTA, CDR2 FQGNSA. This receptor was taken from a human donor who donated a stem cell graft to a child with combined immunodeficiency. The sample in question was PBMCs from the stem cell graft donor, obtained from the stem cell graft. The chain combines TRBV7-2 with TRBJ2-7; 8 nucleotides agree with TRBD1. Here the CDR3 reads CASSLGTGNPYEQYF. CDR3 sequence (DNA): TGTGCCAGCAGCTTAGGGACAGGGAACCCCTACGAGCAGTACTTC.